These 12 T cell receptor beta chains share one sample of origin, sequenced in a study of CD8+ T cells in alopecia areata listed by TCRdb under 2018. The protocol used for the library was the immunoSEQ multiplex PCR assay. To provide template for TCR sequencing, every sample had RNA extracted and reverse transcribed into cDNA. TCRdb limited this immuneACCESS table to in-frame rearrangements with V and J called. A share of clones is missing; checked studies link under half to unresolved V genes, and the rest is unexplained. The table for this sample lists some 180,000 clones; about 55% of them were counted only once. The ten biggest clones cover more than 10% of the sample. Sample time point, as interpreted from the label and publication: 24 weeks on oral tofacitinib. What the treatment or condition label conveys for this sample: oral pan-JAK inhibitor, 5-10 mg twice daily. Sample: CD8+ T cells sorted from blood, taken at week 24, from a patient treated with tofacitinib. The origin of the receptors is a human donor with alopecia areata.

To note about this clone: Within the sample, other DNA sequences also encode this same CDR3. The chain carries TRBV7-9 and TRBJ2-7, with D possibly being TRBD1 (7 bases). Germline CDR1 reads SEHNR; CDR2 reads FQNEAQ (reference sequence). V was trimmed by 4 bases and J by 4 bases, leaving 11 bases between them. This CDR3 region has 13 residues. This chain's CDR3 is CASSSRGTYEQYF. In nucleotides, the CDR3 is TGTGCCAGCAGCTCCAGGGGGACTTACGAGCAGTACTTC.

CDR3 in amino acids: CASISLDEQFF. CDR3 bases: TGTGCCAGCATATCCCTGGATGAGCAGTTCTTC. The chain recombines TRBV2 with TRBJ2-1; no firm D call. The CDR3 is 11 residues long. The ends were cut back, 7 bases at V and 8 bases at J, with 9 bases in the middle. Per the germline V gene, CDR1 is SNHLY and CDR2 is FYNNEI.

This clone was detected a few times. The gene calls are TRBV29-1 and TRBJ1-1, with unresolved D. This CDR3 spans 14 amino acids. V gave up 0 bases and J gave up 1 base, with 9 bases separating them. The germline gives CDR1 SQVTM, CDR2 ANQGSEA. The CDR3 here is CSVEDFVGNTEAFF. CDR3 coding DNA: TGCAGCGTTGAAGATTTCGTGGGGAACACTGAAGCTTTCTTT.

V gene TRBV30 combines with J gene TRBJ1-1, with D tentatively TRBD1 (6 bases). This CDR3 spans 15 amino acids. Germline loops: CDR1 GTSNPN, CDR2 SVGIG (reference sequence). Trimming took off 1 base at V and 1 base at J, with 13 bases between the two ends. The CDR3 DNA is TGTGCCTGGAGTGATATACAGGGCGAGAACACTGAAGCTTTCTTT. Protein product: CAWSDIQGENTEAFF.

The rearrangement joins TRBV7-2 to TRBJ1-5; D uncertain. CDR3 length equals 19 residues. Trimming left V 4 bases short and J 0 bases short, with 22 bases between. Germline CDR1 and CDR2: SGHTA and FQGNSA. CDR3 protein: CASSSPPNSTHYSNQPQHF. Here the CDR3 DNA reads TGTGCCAGCAGCTCCCCCCCGAATAGCACTCACTATAGCAATCAGCCCCAGCATTTT.

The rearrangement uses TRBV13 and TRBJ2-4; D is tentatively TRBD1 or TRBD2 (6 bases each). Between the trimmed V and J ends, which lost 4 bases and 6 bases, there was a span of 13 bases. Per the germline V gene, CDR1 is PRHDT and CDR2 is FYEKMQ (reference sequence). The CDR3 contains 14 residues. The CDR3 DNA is TGTGCCAGCAGCTCCGCGGGACACGGAAACATTCAGTACTTC. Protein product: CASSSAGHGNIQYF.

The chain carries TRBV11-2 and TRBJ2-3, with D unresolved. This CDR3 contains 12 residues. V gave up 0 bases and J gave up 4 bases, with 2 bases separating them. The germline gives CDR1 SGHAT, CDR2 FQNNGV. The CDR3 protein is CASSLESDTQYF. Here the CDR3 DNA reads TGTGCCAGCAGCTTAGAATCAGATACGCAGTATTTT.

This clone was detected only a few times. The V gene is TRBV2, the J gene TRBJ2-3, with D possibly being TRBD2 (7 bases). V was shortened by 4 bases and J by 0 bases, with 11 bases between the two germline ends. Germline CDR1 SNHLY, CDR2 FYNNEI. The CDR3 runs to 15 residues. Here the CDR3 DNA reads TGTGCCAGCAGTGTAGGGGGGGAGAGCACAGATACGCAGTATTTT. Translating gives CASSVGGESTDTQYF.

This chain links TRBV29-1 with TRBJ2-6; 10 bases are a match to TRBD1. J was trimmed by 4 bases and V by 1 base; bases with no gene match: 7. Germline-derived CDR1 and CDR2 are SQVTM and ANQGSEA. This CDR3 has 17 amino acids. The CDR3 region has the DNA TGCAGCGTTGAAGGTGGGACAGGGGAGGACGGGGCCAACGTCCTGACTTTC. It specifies CSVEGGTGEDGANVLTF.

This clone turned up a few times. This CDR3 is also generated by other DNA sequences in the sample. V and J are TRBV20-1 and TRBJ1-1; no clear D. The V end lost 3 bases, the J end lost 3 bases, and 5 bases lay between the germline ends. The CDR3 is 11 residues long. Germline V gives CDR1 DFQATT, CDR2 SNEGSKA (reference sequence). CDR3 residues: CSASTYTEAFF. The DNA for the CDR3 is TGCAGTGCTAGTACCTACACTGAAGCTTTCTTT.

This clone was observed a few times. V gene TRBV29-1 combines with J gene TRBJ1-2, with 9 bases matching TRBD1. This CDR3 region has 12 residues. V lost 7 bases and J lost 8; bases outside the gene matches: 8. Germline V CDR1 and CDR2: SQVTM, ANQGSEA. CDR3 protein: CSAGTGMVGYTF. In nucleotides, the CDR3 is TGCAGCGCCGGGACAGGGATGGTCGGCTACACCTTC. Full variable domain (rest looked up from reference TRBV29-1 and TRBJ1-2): SAVISQKPSRDICQRGTSLTIQCQVDSQVTMMFWYRQQPGQSLTLIATANQGSEATYESGFVIDKFPISRPNLTFSTLTVSNMSPEDSSIYLCSAGTGMVGYTFGSGTRLTVV.

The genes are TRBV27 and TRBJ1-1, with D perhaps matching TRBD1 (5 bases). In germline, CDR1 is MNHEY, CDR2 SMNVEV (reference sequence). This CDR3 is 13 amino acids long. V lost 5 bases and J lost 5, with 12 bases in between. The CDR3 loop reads CASSGGTITEAFF. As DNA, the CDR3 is TGTGCCAGCAGTGGGGGGACTATTACTGAAGCTTTCTTT.